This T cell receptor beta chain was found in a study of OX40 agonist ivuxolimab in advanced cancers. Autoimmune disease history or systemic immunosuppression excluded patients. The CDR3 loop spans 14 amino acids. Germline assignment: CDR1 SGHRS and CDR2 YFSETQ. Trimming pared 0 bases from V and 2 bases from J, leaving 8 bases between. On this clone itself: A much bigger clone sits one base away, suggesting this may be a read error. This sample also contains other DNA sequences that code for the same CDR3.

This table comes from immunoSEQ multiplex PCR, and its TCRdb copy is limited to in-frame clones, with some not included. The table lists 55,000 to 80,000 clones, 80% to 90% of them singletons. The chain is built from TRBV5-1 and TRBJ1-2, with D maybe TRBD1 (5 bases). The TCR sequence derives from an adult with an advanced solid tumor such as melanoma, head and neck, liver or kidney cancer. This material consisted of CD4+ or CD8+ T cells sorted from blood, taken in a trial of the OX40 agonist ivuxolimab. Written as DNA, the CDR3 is TGCGCCAGCAGCTTGGGGGGCGAAAACTATGGCTACACCTTC. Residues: CASSLGGENYGYTF. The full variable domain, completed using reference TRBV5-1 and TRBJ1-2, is KAGVTQTPRYLIKTRGQQVTLSCSPISGHRSVSWYQQTPGQGLQFLFEYFSETQRNKGNFPGRFSGRQFSNSRSEMNVSTLELGDSALYLCASSLGGENYGYTFGSGTRLTVV.